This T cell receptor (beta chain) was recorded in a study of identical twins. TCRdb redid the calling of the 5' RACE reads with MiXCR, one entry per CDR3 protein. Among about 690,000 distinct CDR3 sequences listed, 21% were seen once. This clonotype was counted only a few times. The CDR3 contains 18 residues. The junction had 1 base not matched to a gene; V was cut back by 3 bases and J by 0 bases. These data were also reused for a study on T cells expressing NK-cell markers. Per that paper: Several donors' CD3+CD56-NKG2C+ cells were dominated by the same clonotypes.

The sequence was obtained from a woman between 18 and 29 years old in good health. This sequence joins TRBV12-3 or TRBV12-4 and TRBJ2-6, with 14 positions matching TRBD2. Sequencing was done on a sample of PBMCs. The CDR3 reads CASSFGTSGGSGANVLTF. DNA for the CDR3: TGTGCCAGCAGTTTCGGGACTAGCGGGGGCTCTGGGGCCAACGTCCTGACTTTC.